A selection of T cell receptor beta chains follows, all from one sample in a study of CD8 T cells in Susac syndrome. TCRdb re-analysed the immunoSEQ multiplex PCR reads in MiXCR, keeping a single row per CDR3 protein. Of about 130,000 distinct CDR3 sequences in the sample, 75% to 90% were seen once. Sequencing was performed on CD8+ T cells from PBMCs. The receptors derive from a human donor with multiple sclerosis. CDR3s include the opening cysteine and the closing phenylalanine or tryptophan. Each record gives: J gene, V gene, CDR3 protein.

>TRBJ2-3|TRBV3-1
CASSQAAGVGTDTQYF
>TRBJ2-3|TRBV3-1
CASSPPSRFGTDTQYF
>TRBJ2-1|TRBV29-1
CSVVPQGFGNEQFF
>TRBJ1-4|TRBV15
CATSRVDLNEKLFF
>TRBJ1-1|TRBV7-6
CASSLHDSEAFF
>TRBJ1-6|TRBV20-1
CSASWTGGRSPLHF
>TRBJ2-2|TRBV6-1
CASSPQAAIGELFF
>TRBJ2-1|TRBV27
CASSLGDLWDYNEQFF
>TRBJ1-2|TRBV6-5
CASSYSSGDSFPNYGYTF
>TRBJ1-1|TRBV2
CATREGWDTEAFF
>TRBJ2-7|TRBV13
CASSLGIAGGPASYEQYF
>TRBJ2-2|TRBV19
CASSLPNAENTGELFF
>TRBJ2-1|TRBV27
CASSDRDYDNEQFF
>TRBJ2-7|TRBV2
CASSAPRDTSSYEQYF
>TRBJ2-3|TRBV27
CASSFSLGHVTDTQYF
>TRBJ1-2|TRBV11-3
CASSARGALGYGYTF
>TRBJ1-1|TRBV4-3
CASSQDWRGEWAEAFF
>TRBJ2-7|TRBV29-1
CSVTRVDGGVPYEQYF
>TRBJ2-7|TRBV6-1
CASSEDLVVAYEQYF
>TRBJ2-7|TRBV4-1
CASSAGGGTYEQYF
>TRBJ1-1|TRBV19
CASSMVQGMNTEAFF
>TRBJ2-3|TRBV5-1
CASSSPREVFTDTQYF
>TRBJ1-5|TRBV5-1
CASSLDGNSNQPQHF
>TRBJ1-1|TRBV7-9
CASSPGGGGAFF
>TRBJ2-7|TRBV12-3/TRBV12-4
CASSLGTEQYF
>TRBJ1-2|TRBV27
CASSFRDGIYGYTF
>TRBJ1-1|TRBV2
CASSPAGQGVNTEAFF
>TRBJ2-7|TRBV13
CASSAQGEIYEQYF
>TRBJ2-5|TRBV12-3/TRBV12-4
CASSRRKNVWGAQETQYF
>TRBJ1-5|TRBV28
CASSLFLLVQPQHF
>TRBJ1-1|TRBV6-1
CASTLETEAFF
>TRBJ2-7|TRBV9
CASSVEGTIGFIHEQYF
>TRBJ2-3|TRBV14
CASSDFQRGSTDTQYF
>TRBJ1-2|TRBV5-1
CASSFAQGDYEGYTF
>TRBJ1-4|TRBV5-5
CASSFTEEKLFF